The present T cell receptor (beta chain) was sequenced within a study of monozygotic twins with inflammatory bowel disease. From its re-call of the 5' RACE reads, TCRdb lists each CDR3 protein once, without DNA. The sample has some 160,000 distinct CDR3 sequences. The specimen sequenced was blood. The sequence came from a human donor with ulcerative colitis or Crohn's disease, or a healthy co-twin of an affected twin (not recorded which).

Here the CDR3 reads CASKADREGNTEAFF. This chain links TRBV19 with TRBJ1-1; TCRdb gives TRBD1 as the D gene, but with no DNA this cannot be confirmed. The CDR3 runs to 15 residues. From germline, CDR1 is LNHDA and CDR2 SQIVND (reference sequence).